This TCR beta chain came from a study of blood T cell repertoires in COVID-19. Sequenced by immunoSEQ multiplex PCR; TCRdb stores in-frame clones only, minus some. The sample has some 47,000 clones; about 86% are singletons. Sequencing was performed on peripheral blood. The sequence was obtained from a human donor in a cohort sampled during active COVID-19.

As DNA, the CDR3 is TGTGCCAGCAGCCGGGGGTTTCGAACATCGGGCAATGAGCAGTTCTTC. The encoded protein is CASSRGFRTSGNEQFF. The chain couples TRBV11-2 to TRBJ2-1; the D gene is possibly TRBD2 (6 bases). CDR3 length equals 16 residues. V gave up 5 bases and J gave up 6 bases, with 20 bases separating them. Germline values: CDR1 SGHAT, CDR2 FQNNGV.